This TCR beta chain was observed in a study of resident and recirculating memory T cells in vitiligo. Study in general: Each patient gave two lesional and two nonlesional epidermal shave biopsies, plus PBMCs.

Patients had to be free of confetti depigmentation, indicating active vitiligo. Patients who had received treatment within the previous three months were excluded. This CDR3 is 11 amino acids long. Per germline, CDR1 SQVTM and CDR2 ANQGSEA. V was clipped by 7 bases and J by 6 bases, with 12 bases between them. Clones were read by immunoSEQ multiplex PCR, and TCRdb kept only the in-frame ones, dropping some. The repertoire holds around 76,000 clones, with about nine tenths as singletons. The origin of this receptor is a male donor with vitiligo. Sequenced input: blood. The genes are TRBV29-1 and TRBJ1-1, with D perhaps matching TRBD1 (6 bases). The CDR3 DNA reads TGCAGCGCCACAGGACAGTCTGAAGCTTTCTTT. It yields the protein CSATGQSEAFF.